This TCR beta chain was captured by sequencing in a study of blood T cells in healthy people across ages. Findings and caveats of the study: Diversity of TCR beta per million T cells declined in a roughly linear way with age.

Isolated PBMCs totaled at least 6 million in each sample. Per sample, at least 5 micrograms of total RNA were extracted. Sample-barcoded 5' priming and a J-beta primer mix drove a second PCR of about 6 to 11 cycles. Every cDNA molecule carried a tag from a template-switch adaptor bearing 12 random nucleotides. TCRdb recomputed calls from the 5' RACE reads with MiXCR, one row per CDR3 protein. The sample lists 1.5 million to 1.9 million distinct CDR3 sequences, approximately 43% occurring once. A word on this clonotype: Its antigen is not known.

CDR1 and CDR2 (germline): SEHNR, FQNEAQ (reference sequence). The CDR3 covers 16 residues. Sequencing input: blood. This receptor was taken from a woman between 18 and 29 years old in good health. The chain links TRBV7-9 to TRBJ2-4, with 8 bases matching TRBD2. With the DNA end fitting TRBJ2-7 better, the J assignment may be wrong. Here the CDR3 DNA reads TGTGCCAGCAGCTTCAGGTCAAGCGGGGGACCCCACGAGCAGTACTTC. Its protein is CASSFRSSGGPHEQYF.